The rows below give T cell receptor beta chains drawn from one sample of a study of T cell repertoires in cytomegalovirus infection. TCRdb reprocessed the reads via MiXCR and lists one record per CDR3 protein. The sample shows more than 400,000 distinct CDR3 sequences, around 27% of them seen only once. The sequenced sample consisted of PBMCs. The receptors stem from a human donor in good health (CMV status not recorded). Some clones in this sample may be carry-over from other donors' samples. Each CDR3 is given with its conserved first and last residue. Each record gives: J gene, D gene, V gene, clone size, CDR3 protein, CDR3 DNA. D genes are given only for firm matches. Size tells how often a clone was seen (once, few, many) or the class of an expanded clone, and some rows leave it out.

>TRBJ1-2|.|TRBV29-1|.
CSVEDWRASYGYTF
TGCAGCGTTGAAGATTGGCGGGCCTCCTATGGCTACACCTTC
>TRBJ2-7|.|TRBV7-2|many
CASGLRGAYEQYF
TGTGCCAGCGGGCTAAGGGGGGCCTACGAGCAGTACTTC
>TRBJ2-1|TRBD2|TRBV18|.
CASSPGLAGGDNEQFF
TGTGCCAGCTCGCCGGGACTAGCGGGAGGTGACAATGAGCAGTTCTTC
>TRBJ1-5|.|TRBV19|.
CASSIMREQPQHF
TGTGCCAGTAGTATAATGAGGGAACAGCCCCAGCATTTT
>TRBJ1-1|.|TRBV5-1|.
CASSLNTMNTEAFF
TGCGCCAGCAGCTTGAACACAATGAACACTGAAGCTTTCTTT
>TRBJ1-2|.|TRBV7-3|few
CASSFGQGNYGYTF
TGTGCCAGCAGCTTCGGCCAAGGAAACTATGGCTACACCTTC
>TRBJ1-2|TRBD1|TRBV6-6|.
CASRDTGDYGYTF
TGTGCCAGTAGAGATACAGGGGACTATGGCTACACCTTC
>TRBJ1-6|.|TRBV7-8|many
CASSLEESSNSPLHF
TGTGCCAGCAGCCTCGAAGAGTCCTCGAATTCACCCCTCCACTTT
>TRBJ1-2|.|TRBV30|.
CARYGIGYGYTF
TGTGCCCGCTACGGAATTGGCTATGGCTACACCTTC
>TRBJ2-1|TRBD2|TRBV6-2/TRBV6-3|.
CASRPSGIPNEQFF
TGTGCCAGCAGACCTAGCGGGATCCCCAATGAGCAGTTCTTC
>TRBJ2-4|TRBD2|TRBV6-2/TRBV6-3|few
CASSYSAGGDIQYF
TGTGCCAGCAGTTACTCGGCCGGGGGGGACATTCAGTACTTC
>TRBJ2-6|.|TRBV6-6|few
CASSYEAFSGANVLTF
TGTGCCAGCAGTTACGAGGCGTTCTCTGGGGCCAACGTCCTGACTTTC
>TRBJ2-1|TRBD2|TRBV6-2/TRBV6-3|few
CASSSWTSLGEQFF
TGTGCCAGCAGTTCCTGGACTAGCTTGGGTGAGCAGTTCTTC
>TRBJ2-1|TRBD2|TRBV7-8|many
CASSPSRLAGAEHNEQFF
TGTGCCAGCAGCCCATCGCGACTAGCGGGAGCAGAACACAATGAGCAGTTCTTC
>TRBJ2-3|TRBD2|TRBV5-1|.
CASSPGTSGRGVNTQYF
TGCGCCAGCAGCCCCGGGACTAGCGGGAGAGGGGTAAATACGCAGTATTTT
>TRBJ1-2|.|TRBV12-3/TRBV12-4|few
CASSPDRLYGYTF
TGTGCCAGCAGCCCTGACAGGCTCTATGGCTACACCTTC
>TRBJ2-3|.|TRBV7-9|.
CASSLGAPAHTDTQYF
TGTGCCAGCAGTTTGGGGGCTCCCGCACACACAGATACGCAGTATTTT
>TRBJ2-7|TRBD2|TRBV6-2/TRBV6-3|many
CASSYERGNSYEQYF
TGTGCCAGCAGTTACGAGCGGGGGAACTCCTACGAGCAGTACTTC
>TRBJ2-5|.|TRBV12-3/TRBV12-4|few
CASSQRWAGRQETQYF
TGTGCCAGCAGCCAACGGTGGGCGGGACGCCAAGAGACCCAGTACTTC
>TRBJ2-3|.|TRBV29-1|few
CSVGTPLTDTQYF
TGCAGCGTGGGGACTCCTCTCACAGATACGCAGTATTTT
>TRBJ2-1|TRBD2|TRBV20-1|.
CSAINQLAGAEQFF
TGCAGTGCTATTAACCAACTAGCGGGAGCTGAGCAGTTCTTC
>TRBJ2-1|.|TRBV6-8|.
CATRPGTNEQFF
TGTGCCACCCGCCCAGGTACCAATGAGCAGTTCTTC
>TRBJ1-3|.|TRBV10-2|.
CASDTGDPGNTIYF
TGCGCTAGTGACACTGGCGACCCTGGAAACACCATATATTTT
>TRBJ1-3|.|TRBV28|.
CATSRDAGGNTIYF
TGTGCCACGAGCCGGGACGCAGGGGGAAACACCATATATTTT
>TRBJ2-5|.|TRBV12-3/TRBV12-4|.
CASSFDPGTFVETQYF
TGTGCCAGCAGTTTTGACCCCGGGACATTCGTTGAGACCCAGTACTTC
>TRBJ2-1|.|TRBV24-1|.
CATSDSGPSSYNEQFF
TGTGCCACCAGTGACTCGGGCCCGAGCTCCTACAATGAGCAGTTCTTC
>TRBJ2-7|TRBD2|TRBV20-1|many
CSAALAGGPYEQYF
TGCAGTGCTGCCCTAGCGGGAGGGCCATACGAGCAGTACTTC